These 24 T cell receptor beta chains came from one sample sequenced in a study of PD-1 blockade in classical Hodgkin lymphoma. The time point is: cycle 4 day 1 (C4D1), after five to seven weeks of nivolumab. Relapse after autologous stem cell transplantation occurred in every patient, and brentuximab vedotin exposure varied. Sequencing was performed with immunoSEQ multiplex PCR; in TCRdb, only in-frame clones are kept and a portion is missing. The top ten hold about 12% of the sample, which has some 50,000 clones, roughly 80% seen once. Specimen: peripheral blood mononuclear cells (PBMCs), collected before the fourth cycle of nivolumab. These receptors all come from a human donor with classical Hodgkin lymphoma.

This clone was seen a few times. Other DNA sequences in the same sample also yield this CDR3. The chain uses TRBV9 and TRBJ1-6, with no clear D. In germline, CDR1 is SGDLS, CDR2 YYNGEE. The CDR3 loop spans 13 amino acids. Trimming stripped 1 base from V and 8 bases from J, with 7 bases between. Written as DNA, the CDR3 is TGTGCCAGCAGCGTAACAAGCGATTCACCCCTCCACTTT. Translating gives CASSVTSDSPLHF.

The chain carries TRBV5-4 and TRBJ2-3; a possible D gene is TRBD2 (6 bases). Germline V gives CDR1 SGHNT, CDR2 YYREEE (reference sequence). The CDR3 loop spans 15 amino acids. Trimming removed 4 bases at V and 8 bases at J, with 20 bases between. As DNA, the CDR3 is TGTGCCAGCAGCGCCGCCAGCGTTCCGCGGGGTACGCAGTATTTT. The encoded protein is CASSAASVPRGTQYF.

This clone was counted a few times. The chain is built from TRBV10-2 and TRBJ1-1; no definite D call. Germline values: CDR1 WSHSY, CDR2 SAAADI. There are 11 residues in the CDR3. V lost 5 bases and J 7 bases, leaving 8 bases between the germline ends. For the CDR3, the DNA is TGCGCCAGCAGTATGGACCTTGAAGCTTTCTTT. Encoded protein: CASSMDLEAFF.

V gene TRBV7-2 combines with J gene TRBJ1-1; D remains unclear. This CDR3 has 13 amino acids. V dropped 5 bases and J dropped 2 bases, with 9 bases sitting between them. Per germline, CDR1 SGHTA and CDR2 FQGNSA. CDR3 DNA sequence: TGTGCCAGCAGCGTGGACGGCAACACTGAAGCTTTCTTT. Translation: CASSVDGNTEAFF.

The CDR3 reads CASSLRGADTQYF. The CDR3 DNA is TGTGCCAGTAGTTTACGGGGGGCTGATACGCAGTATTTT. This chain connects TRBV19 to TRBJ2-3, with D tentatively TRBD2 (7 bases). V lost 5 bases, J lost 6 bases, and 12 bases lay in between. There are 13 residues in the CDR3. Germline CDR1 reads LNHDA; CDR2 reads SQIVND (reference sequence). Based on the CDR3 plus reference TRBV19 and TRBJ2-3, the full variable domain is DGGITQSPKYLFRKEGQNVTLSCEQNLNHDAMYWYRQDPGQGLRLIYYSQIVNDFQKGDIAEGYSVSREKKESFPLTVTSAQKNPTAFYLCASSLRGADTQYFGPGTRLTVL.

This chain uses TRBV19 with TRBJ2-6; TRBD2 agrees at 7 bases. The CDR3 totals 17 residues. After removal of 7 bases from V and 0 bases from J, the junction contained 9 bases not matched to a gene. From germline, CDR1 is LNHDA and CDR2 SQIVND (reference sequence). CDR3 sequence (DNA): TGTGCCAGTACCCATCCGGGGAGGGCCTCTGGGGCCAACGTCCTGACTTTC. Translation gives CASTHPGRASGANVLTF.

This clone was seen a handful of times. Other DNA sequences in the same sample also yield this CDR3. This chain joins TRBV5-1 and TRBJ1-1; D call uncertain. The V end was cut by 0 bases, the J end by 4 bases, with 10 bases between. Germline V gives CDR1 SGHRS, CDR2 YFSETQ. CDR3 length: 14 amino acids. CDR3 residues: CASSLDLGVTEAFF. The CDR3, as DNA: TGCGCCAGCAGCTTGGATCTTGGGGTCACTGAAGCTTTCTTT.

The rearrangement joins TRBV6-4 to TRBJ2-1, with 10 bases matching TRBD2. There are 15 residues in the CDR3. V lost 5 bases and J lost 4; bases outside the gene matches: 5. Germline V gene data show CDR1 as MRHNA and CDR2 as SNTAGT. Written as DNA, the CDR3 is TGTGCCAGCAGTCCCGGACTAGCGGATTACAATGAGCAGTTCTTC. Amino acid sequence: CASSPGLADYNEQFF.

This chain joins TRBV5-1 and TRBJ2-3; 10 bases agree with TRBD2. This CDR3 has 15 amino acids. Germline V CDR1 and CDR2: SGHRS, YFSETQ. The V segment lost 4 bases and the J segment 0 bases; nucleotides outside the gene matches: 2. Written as DNA, the CDR3 is TGCGCCAGCAGCAGCGGGAGGGCAAGCACAGATACGCAGTATTTT. Translating gives CASSSGRASTDTQYF.

The chain carries TRBV5-1 and TRBJ2-5, with 7 bases that match TRBD2. Germline-derived CDR1 and CDR2 are SGHRS and YFSETQ. V gave up 2 bases and J gave up 5 bases; unmatched junction bases: 12. This CDR3 contains 16 residues. CDR3 DNA: TGCGCCAGCAGCTTTCGGCTAGCGGCGGGCCGGGAGACCCAGTACTTC. It is translated as CASSFRLAAGRETQYF.

The chain links TRBV28 to TRBJ1-1; the D gene is possibly TRBD1 (5 bases). With 5 bases removed from V and 3 bases from J, the gap between germline ends came to 13 bases. The length of the CDR3 is 14 residues. Germline lookup yields CDR1 MDHEN and CDR2 SYDVKM. The CDR3, as DNA: TGTGCCAGCAGTGGGGGAATAAGGGACACTGAAGCTTTCTTT. Protein: CASSGGIRDTEAFF.

The J gene is TRBJ2-2, the V gene TRBV19, with TRBD1 identical over 8 bases. The CDR3 runs to 14 residues. Germline V gives CDR1 LNHDA, CDR2 SQIVND (reference sequence). V lost 8 bases, J lost 4 bases, and 6 bases stayed unmatched. CDR3 coding DNA: TGTGCCAGTTCCTGGACAGGGACCACCGGGGAGCTGTTTTTT. Translated, it gives CASSWTGTTGELFF.

This clone was seen only once. The chain carries TRBV7-8 and TRBJ1-2; perhaps TRBD1 as D (6 bases). Germline V CDR1 and CDR2: SGHVS, FQNEAQ. The CDR3 runs 16 residues. V was clipped by 4 bases and J by 3 bases, with 18 bases between them. The DNA of the CDR3 is TGTGCCAGCAGCTCAGGCGGACAGCCGACTTACTATGGCTACACCTTC. Translation gives CASSSGGQPTYYGYTF.

This chain connects TRBV6-1 to TRBJ1-2; 9 nucleotides line up with TRBD1. Trimming at V came to 1 base and at J to 8 bases, leaving 5 bases not matched to a gene. Germline lookup yields CDR1 MNHNS and CDR2 SASEGT. This CDR3 is 14 amino acids long. The CDR3 is CASSEGTGVRGYTF. The CDR3 DNA reads TGTGCCAGCAGTGAAGGGACAGGGGTAAGGGGCTACACCTTC.

About this clone: This could be a read error, since a much larger clone is one nucleotide away. The chain uses TRBV27 and TRBJ2-7; tentatively, D is TRBD1 or TRBD2 (5 bases each). V lost 6 bases and J 3 bases, leaving 12 bases between the germline ends. The CDR3 totals 13 residues. The germline V gene has CDR1 MNHEY and CDR2 SMNVEV (reference sequence). CDR3 in DNA: TGTGCCAGCAGAAGGGACGGAGACTACGAGCAGTACTTC. Translating it yields CASRRDGDYEQYF.

The genes are TRBV6-5 and TRBJ1-3, with D uncertain. Germline lookup yields CDR1 MNHEY and CDR2 SVGAGI. The V end was cut by 2 bases, the J end by 4 bases, with 12 bases between. The CDR3 runs to 15 residues. This CDR3 reads CASSYLGTTGNTIYF. The CDR3 region has the DNA TGTGCCAGCAGTTACCTCGGCACGACGGGAAACACCATATATTTT.

The chain is built from TRBV5-1 and TRBJ2-1; 8 bases agree with TRBD2. V shed 5 bases, J shed 9 bases, and the junction held 10 bases outside the gene matches. The CDR3 covers 14 residues. Germline CDR1 reads SGHRS; CDR2 reads YFSETQ. The CDR3 region has the DNA TGCGCCAGCAGTATTTCGGGAGGGCCAGGTGAGCAGTTCTTC. This encodes CASSISGGPGEQFF.

This clone was counted a single time. This sequence joins TRBV14 and TRBJ1-2, with no clear D. This CDR3 is 15 amino acids long. V gave up 0 bases and J gave up 6 bases, with 14 bases separating them. The germline gives CDR1 SGHDN, CDR2 FVKESK. Written as DNA, the CDR3 is TGTGCCAGCAGCCAAGAGTCGTGGTTCTTCAATGGCTACACCTTC. Translation gives CASSQESWFFNGYTF.

The rearrangement uses TRBV19 and TRBJ2-2, with 8 bases identical to TRBD1. Germline V gives CDR1 LNHDA, CDR2 SQIVND (reference sequence). V dropped 8 bases and J dropped 6; count of bases not matched to a gene: 8. The CDR3 is made up of 14 amino acids. The CDR3 DNA reads TGTGCCAGTGGATTGCAGGGGGCGGCCGGGGAGCTGTTTTTT. It codes for CASGLQGAAGELFF.

A few counts support this clone. The V and J genes are TRBV5-4 and TRBJ2-7, with D hard to call. Between the trimmed V and J ends, which lost 3 bases and 7 bases, there was a span of 17 bases. This CDR3 region has 14 residues. Looked up from germline, CDR1 is SGHNT and CDR2 is YYREEE (reference sequence). This chain's CDR3 is CASSSSSRAREQYF. The CDR3, as DNA: TGTGCCAGCAGCTCCTCGTCCCGAGCACGAGAGCAGTACTTC.

The chain has TRBV7-3 and TRBJ2-7, with D possibly matching TRBD2 (6 bases). V lost 5 bases and J 2 bases, leaving 10 bases between the germline ends. Germline CDR1 is SGHTA and CDR2 is FQGTGA. The CDR3 has 13 residues. CDR3 sequence (DNA): TGTGCCAGCAGCCGGGGGACCCCCTACGAGCAGTACTTC. This sequence encodes CASSRGTPYEQYF.

For this clone: A read error may produce the germline difference seen at one junction end. The rearrangement joins TRBV15 to TRBJ2-7; 12 bases match TRBD1. The germline gives CDR1 LNHNV, CDR2 YYDKDF (reference sequence). CDR3 length equals 16 residues. CDR3 in DNA: TGTGCCACCAGCAGAAGCCCCCGGGACAGGGGGCTCGAGCAGTGCTTC. It translates to CATSRSPRDRGLEQCF.

Here the CDR3 reads CASSKVTAYGYTF. The CDR3 region has the DNA TGTGCCAGTAGTAAGGTGACAGCTTATGGCTACACCTTC. The genes are TRBV19 and TRBJ1-2; tentative D call: TRBD1 (5 bases). The V and J ends lost 4 bases and 5 bases respectively, with 11 bases between them. CDR3 length: 13 residues. CDR1 is LNHDA and CDR2 is SQIVND in the germline V gene (reference sequence).

The chain couples TRBV28 to TRBJ1-2, with D perhaps matching TRBD1 (5 bases). Between the trimmed V and J ends, which lost 5 bases and 1 base, there was a span of 8 bases. The CDR3 covers 13 residues. CDR1 is MDHEN, CDR2 SYDVKM, per germline. The CDR3 loop reads CASSGGLNYGYTF. The DNA of the CDR3 is TGTGCCAGCAGTGGGGGACTTAACTATGGCTACACCTTC.